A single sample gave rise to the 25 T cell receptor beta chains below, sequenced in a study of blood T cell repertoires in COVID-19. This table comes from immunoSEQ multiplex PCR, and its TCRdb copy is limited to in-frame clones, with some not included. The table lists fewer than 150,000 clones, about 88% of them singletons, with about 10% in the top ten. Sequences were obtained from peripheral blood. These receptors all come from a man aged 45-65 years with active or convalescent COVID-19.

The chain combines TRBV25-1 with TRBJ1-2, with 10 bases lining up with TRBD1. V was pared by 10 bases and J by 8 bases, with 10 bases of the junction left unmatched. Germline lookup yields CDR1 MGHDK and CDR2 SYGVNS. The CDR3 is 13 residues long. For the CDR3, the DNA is TGTGCCACGGACCGGGACAGGGGAGGAGGCTACACCTTC. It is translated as CATDRDRGGGYTF.

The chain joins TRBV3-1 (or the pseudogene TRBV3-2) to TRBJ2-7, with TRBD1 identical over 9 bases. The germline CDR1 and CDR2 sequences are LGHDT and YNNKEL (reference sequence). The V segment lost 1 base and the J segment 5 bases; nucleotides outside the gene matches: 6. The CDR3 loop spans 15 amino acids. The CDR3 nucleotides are TGTGCCAGCAGCCAAGGGTCGGGGACAGGGAACGAGCAGTACTTC. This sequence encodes CASSQGSGTGNEQYF.

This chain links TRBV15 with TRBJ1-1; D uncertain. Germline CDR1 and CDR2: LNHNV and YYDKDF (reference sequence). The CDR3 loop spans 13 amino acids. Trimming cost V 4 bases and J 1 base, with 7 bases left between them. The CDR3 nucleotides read TGTGCCACCAGCAATCGGGAGAACACTGAAGCTTTCTTT. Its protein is CATSNRENTEAFF.

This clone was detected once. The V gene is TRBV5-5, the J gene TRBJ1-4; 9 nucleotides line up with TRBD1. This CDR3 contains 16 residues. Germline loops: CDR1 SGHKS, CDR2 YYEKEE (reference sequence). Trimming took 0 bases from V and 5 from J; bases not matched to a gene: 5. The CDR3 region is CASSLGATGGNEKLFF. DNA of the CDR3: TGTGCCAGCAGCTTGGGGGCGACAGGGGGAAATGAAAAACTGTTTTTT.

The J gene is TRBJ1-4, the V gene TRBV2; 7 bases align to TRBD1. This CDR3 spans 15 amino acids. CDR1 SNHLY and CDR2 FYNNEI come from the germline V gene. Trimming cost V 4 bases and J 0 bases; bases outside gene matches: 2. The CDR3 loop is CASSGQGATNEKLFF. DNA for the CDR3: TGTGCCAGCAGTGGACAGGGCGCAACTAATGAAAAACTGTTTTTT.

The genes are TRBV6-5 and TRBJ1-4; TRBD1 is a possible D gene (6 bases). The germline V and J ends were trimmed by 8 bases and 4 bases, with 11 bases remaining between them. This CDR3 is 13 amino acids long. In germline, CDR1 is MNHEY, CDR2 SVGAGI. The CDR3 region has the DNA TGTGCCAGCCTCGGACAGTATAATGAAAAACTGTTTTTT. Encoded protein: CASLGQYNEKLFF.

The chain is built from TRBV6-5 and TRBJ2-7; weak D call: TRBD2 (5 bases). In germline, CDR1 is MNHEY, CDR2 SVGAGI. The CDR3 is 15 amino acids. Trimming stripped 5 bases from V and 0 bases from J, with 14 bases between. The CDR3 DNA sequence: TGTGCCAGCAGTCCAAGGAGGTCGAGCTCCTACGAGCAGTACTTC. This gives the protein CASSPRRSSSYEQYF.

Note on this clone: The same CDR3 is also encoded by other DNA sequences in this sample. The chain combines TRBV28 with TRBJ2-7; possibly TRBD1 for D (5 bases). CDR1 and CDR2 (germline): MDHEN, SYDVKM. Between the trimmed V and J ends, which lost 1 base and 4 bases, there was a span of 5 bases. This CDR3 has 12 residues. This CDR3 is CASSLSGYEQYF. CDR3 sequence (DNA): TGTGCCAGCAGTTTATCAGGGTACGAGCAGTACTTC.

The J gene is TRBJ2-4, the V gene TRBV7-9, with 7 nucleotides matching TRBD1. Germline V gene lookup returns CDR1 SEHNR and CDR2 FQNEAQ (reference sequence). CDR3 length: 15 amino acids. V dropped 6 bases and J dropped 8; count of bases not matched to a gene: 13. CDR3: CASRGDSHQRDIQYF. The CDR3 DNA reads TGTGCCAGCAGAGGGGACAGCCACCAAAGGGACATTCAGTACTTC.

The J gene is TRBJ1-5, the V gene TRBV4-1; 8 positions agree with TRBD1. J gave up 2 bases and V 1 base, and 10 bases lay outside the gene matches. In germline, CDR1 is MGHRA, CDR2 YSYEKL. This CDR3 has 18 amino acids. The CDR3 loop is CASSQGTGIAGGNQPQHF. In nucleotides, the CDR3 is TGCGCCAGCAGCCAAGGGACAGGGATAGCAGGGGGCAATCAGCCCCAGCATTTT.

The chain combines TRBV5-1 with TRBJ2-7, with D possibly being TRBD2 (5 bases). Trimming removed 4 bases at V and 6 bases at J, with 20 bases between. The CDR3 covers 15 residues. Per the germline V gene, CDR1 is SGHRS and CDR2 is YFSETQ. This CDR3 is CASSMRAAEDGEQYF. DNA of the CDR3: TGCGCCAGCAGCATGAGGGCGGCGGAGGATGGCGAGCAGTACTTC.

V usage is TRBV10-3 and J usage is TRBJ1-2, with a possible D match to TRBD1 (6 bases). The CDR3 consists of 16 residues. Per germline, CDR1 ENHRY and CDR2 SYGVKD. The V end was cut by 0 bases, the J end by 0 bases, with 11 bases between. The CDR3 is CAISESQGRANYGYTF. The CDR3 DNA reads TGTGCCATCAGTGAGTCACAGGGCAGAGCTAACTATGGCTACACCTTC.

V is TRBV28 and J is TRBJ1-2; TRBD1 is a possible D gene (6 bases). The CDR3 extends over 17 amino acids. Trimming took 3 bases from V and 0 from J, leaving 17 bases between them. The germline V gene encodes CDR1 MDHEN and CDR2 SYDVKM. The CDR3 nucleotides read TGTGCCAGCAGTTTCGCCCTCAGGGGCTTAGCTAACTATGGCTACACCTTC. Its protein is CASSFALRGLANYGYTF.

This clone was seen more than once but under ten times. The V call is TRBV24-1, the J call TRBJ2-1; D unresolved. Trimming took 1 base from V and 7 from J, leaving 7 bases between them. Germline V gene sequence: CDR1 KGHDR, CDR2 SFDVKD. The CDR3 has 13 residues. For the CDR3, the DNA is TGTGCCACCAGTGATTTAGCAGCGAATGAGCAGTTCTTC. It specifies CATSDLAANEQFF.

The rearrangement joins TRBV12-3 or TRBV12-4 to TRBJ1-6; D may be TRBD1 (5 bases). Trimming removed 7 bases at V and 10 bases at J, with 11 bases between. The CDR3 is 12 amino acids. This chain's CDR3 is CASTSGRSPLHF. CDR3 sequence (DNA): TGTGCCAGCACCTCAGGGAGGTCACCCCTCCACTTT.

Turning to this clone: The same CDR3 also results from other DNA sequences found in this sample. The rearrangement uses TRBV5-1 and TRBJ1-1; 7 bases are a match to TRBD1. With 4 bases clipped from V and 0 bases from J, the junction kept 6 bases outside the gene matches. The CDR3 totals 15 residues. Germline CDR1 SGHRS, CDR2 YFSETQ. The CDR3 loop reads CASSPGQPMNTEAFF. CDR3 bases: TGCGCCAGCAGCCCGGGACAGCCGATGAACACTGAAGCTTTCTTT.

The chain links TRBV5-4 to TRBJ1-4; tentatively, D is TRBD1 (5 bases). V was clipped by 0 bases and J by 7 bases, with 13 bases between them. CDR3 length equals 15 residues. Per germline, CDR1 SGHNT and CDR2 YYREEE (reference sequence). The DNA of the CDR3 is TGTGCCAGCAGCTTGGGGGGGGGTCTCGGTGAAAAACTGTTTTTT. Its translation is CASSLGGGLGEKLFF.

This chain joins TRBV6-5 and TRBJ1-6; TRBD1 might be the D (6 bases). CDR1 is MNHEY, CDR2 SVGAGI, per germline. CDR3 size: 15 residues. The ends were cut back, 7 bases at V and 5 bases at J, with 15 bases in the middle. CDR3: CASNTGSGDNSPLHF. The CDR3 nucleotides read TGTGCCAGCAACACCGGGTCAGGGGATAATTCACCCCTCCACTTT.

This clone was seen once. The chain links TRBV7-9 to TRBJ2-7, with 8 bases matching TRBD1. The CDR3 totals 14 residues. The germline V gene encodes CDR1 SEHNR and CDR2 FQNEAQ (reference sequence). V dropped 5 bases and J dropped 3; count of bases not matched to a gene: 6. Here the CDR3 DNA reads TGTGCCAGCAGCCACCGGGACAGGATCTACGAGCAGTACTTC. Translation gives CASSHRDRIYEQYF. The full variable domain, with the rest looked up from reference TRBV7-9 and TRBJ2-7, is DTGVSQNPRHKITKRGQNVTFRCDPISEHNRLYWYRQTLGQGPEFLTYFQNEAQLEKSRLLSDRFSAERPKGSFSTLEIQRTEQGDSAMYLCASSHRDRIYEQYFGPGTRLTVT.

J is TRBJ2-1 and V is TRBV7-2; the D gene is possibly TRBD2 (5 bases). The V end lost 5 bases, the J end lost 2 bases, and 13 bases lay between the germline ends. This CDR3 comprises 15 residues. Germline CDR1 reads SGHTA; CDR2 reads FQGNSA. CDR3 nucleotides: TGTGCCAGCAGCACCCGCCACGGGACCTACAATGAGCAGTTCTTC. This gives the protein CASSTRHGTYNEQFF.

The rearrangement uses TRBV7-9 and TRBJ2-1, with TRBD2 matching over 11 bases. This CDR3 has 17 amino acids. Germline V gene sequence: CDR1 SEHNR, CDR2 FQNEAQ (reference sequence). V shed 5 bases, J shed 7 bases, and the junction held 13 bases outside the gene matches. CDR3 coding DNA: TGTGCCAGCAGCCGAATCGTTGGGACTAGCGGAGATAATGAGCAGTTCTTC. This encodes CASSRIVGTSGDNEQFF.

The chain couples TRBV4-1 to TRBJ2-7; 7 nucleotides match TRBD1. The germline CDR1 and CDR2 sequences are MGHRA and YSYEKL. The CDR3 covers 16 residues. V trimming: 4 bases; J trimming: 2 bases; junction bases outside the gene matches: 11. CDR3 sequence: CASSPRPGQSTYEQYF. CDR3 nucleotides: TGCGCCAGCAGCCCCCGGCCGGGACAGTCGACCTACGAGCAGTACTTC.

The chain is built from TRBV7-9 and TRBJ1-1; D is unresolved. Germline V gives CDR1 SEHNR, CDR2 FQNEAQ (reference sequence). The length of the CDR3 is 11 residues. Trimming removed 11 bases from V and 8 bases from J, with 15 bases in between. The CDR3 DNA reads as TGTGCCGTCGTTAGAGAGTACGAAGCTTTCTTT. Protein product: CAVVREYEAFF. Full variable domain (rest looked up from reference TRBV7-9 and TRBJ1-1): DTGVSQNPRHKITKRGQNVTFRCDPISEHNRLYWYRQTLGQGPEFLTYFQNEAQLEKSRLLSDRFSAERPKGSFSTLEIQRTEQGDSAMYLCAVVREYEAFFGQGTRLTVV.

The CDR3 DNA reads as TGTGCCAGCAGTTACCTAGCGGGAGGGCACACCGGGGAGCTGTTTTTT. It specifies CASSYLAGGHTGELFF. The rearrangement uses TRBV27 and TRBJ2-2, with 12 bases fitting TRBD2. This CDR3 is built from 16 residues. CDR1 is MNHEY and CDR2 is SMNVEV in the germline V gene (reference sequence). V lost 4 bases and J lost 3; bases outside the gene matches: 3.

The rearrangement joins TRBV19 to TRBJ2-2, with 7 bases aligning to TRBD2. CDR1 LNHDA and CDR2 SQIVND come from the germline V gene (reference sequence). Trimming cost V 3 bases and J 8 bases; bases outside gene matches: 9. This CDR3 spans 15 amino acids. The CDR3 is CASSMGIAGEGELFF. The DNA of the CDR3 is TGTGCCAGTAGTATGGGGATAGCGGGTGAAGGGGAGCTGTTTTTT.